The 11 T cell receptor beta chains below all came from one sample that was sequenced in a study of regulatory T cells in long-lasting Graves disease. The time point is: persistent/refractory GD, antithyroid drugs over 5 years with positive TRAb. PBMC RNA was the source of the TCR library. Sequencing libraries for TCR beta were prepared with iRepertoire HTBI primers and Arm-PCR of CDR3 regions. TCRdb called the multiplex PCR reads again in MiXCR, with one record for every CDR3 protein. The sample has roughly 500,000 distinct CDR3 sequences, about 22% seen once. The material sequenced was peripheral blood mononuclear cells (PBMCs), taken when the disease was refractory, from a patient treated with antithyroid drugs. These receptors were obtained from a female donor with Graves disease.

This chain uses TRBV27 with TRBJ2-7, with D tentatively TRBD1 or TRBD2 (5 bases each). The length of the CDR3 is 15 residues. Trimming removed 6 bases at V and 3 bases at J, with 18 bases between. Germline CDR1 reads MNHEY; CDR2 reads SMNVEV (reference sequence). CDR3 region: CASSPGTVVNYEQYF. CDR3 in DNA: TGTGCCAGCAGCCCCGGGACGGTCGTTAACTACGAGCAGTACTTC.

A few counts support this clonotype. The rearrangement uses TRBV3-1 and TRBJ2-2; maybe TRBD2 (5 bases). The V end was cut by 6 bases, the J end by 4 bases, with 9 bases between. The CDR3 is made up of 13 amino acids. Germline CDR1 reads LGHDT; CDR2 reads YNNKEL (reference sequence). In nucleotides, the CDR3 is TGTGCCAGCAGTCGAAGCGGCACCGGGGAGCTGTTTTTT. It is translated as CASSRSGTGELFF.

This clonotype was counted a few times. The V call is TRBV7-9, the J call TRBJ1-1, with D possibly TRBD1 on 6 matching bases. Germline V gives CDR1 SEHNR, CDR2 FQNEAQ (reference sequence). This CDR3 is 19 amino acids long. Trimming pared 6 bases from V and 1 base from J, leaving 27 bases between. The CDR3 bases are TGTGCCAGCAGGGTTAAGGTAGGGGGTAGAACAAAGGCGAACACTGAAGCTTTCTTT. Translation gives CASRVKVGGRTKANTEAFF.

This clonotype showed up many times. The chain links TRBV7-3 to TRBJ2-7, with D tentatively TRBD2 (5 bases). Germline values: CDR1 SGHTA, CDR2 FQGTGA. The V end lost 5 bases, the J end lost 5 bases, and 13 bases lay between the germline ends. This CDR3 has 13 residues. This CDR3 is CASSPSAGNEQYF. In DNA form, the CDR3 reads TGTGCCAGCAGCCCCTCGGCGGGCAACGAGCAGTACTTC.

There are many counts of this clonotype. J is TRBJ1-5 and V is TRBV28; D uncertain. The germline V and J ends were trimmed by 6 bases and 9 bases, with 15 bases remaining between them. CDR3 length: 13 amino acids. In germline, CDR1 is MDHEN, CDR2 SYDVKM. The CDR3 loop is CASRPGLKRPQHF. The CDR3 DNA reads as TGTGCCAGCAGACCTGGACTCAAGAGGCCCCAGCATTTT.

V gene TRBV20-1 combines with J gene TRBJ2-3; 7 bases are a match to TRBD2. This CDR3 region has 16 residues. Germline V gene lookup returns CDR1 DFQATT and CDR2 SNEGSKA (reference sequence). After removal of 0 bases from V and 0 bases from J, the junction contained 6 bases not matched to a gene. CDR3 in DNA: TGCAGTGCTAGAGATCTAGGTAGCGGGAGCACAGATACGCAGTATTTT. It specifies CSARDLGSGSTDTQYF.

Comment on this clonotype: This probably arose from a read error, given a far larger clone one base away. This chain joins TRBV5-6 and TRBJ1-1; D is uncertain. The germline V gene encodes CDR1 SGHDT and CDR2 YYEEEE. This CDR3 contains 11 residues. V shed 0 bases and J shed 9 bases, with 6 bases lying between them. CDR3 nucleotide sequence: TGTGCCAGCAGCTTGGAGACTAAAGCTTTCTTT. Encoded protein: CASSLETKAFF.

The chain is built from TRBV28 and TRBJ2-2; 10 positions agree with TRBD2. Germline lookup yields CDR1 MDHEN and CDR2 SYDVKM. V dropped 5 bases and J dropped 3; count of bases not matched to a gene: 6. The CDR3 is 16 amino acids. The CDR3 here is CASSPSGRGYTGELFF. CDR3 DNA: TGTGCCAGCAGTCCCAGCGGGAGGGGTTACACCGGGGAGCTGTTTTTT.

This clonotype was picked up many times. This rearrangement joins TRBV28 to TRBJ1-1; 10 positions agree with TRBD1. CDR1 MDHEN and CDR2 SYDVKM come from the germline V gene. CDR3 length: 14 residues. Germline trimming cut 7 bases from V and 5 bases from J; bases unmatched to any gene: 7. CDR3 sequence reads: CASTLPGQGTEAFF. The CDR3 DNA is TGTGCCAGCACTCTCCCGGGACAGGGGACTGAAGCTTTCTTT.

This clonotype has ten or more counts. This chain links TRBV28 with TRBJ2-7; TRBD2 agrees at 11 bases. The V segment lost 7 bases and the J segment 7 bases; nucleotides outside the gene matches: 15. CDR1 MDHEN and CDR2 SYDVKM come from the germline V gene. This CDR3 is 16 amino acids long. The DNA for the CDR3 is TGTGCCAGCACCACGGGACTAGCGGTCCTCCTTGGGGAGCAGTACTTC. Translated: CASTTGLAVLLGEQYF. The full variable domain, rest sourced from reference TRBV28 and TRBJ2-7, is DVKVTQSSRYLVKRTGEKVFLECVQDMDHENMFWYRQDPGLGLRLIYFSYDVKMKEKGDIPEGYSVSREKKERFSLILESASTNQTSMYLCASTTGLAVLLGEQYFGPGTRLTVT.

This clonotype was counted ten times or more. This chain connects TRBV2 to TRBJ2-7; 9 nucleotides match TRBD1. Germline V gene data show CDR1 as SNHLY and CDR2 as FYNNEI. The CDR3 sequence is 13 residues long. Trimming removed 5 bases from V and 5 bases from J; junction bases left unmatched: 4. The chain's CDR3 is CASSPRTGDEQYF. As DNA, the CDR3 is TGTGCCAGCAGTCCCCGGACAGGGGACGAGCAGTACTTC.